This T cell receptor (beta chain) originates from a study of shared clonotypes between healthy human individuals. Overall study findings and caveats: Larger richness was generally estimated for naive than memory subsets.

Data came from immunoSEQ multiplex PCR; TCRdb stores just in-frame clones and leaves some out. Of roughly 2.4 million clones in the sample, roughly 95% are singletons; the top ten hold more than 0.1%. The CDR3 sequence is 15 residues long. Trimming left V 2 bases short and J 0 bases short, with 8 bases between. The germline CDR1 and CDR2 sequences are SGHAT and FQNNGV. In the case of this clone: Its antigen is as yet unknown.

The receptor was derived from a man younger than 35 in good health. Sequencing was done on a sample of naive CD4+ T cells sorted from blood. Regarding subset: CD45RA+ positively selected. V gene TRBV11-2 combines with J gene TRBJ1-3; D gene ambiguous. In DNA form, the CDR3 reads TGTGCCAGCAGCTTACAGGAGAGCTCTGGAAACACCATATATTTT. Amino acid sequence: CASSLQESSGNTIYF.